This T cell receptor beta chain was recovered during a study of vaccination and CD4 T cells after COVID-19 (dated 2022 in TCRdb). For the study in its entirety: Convalescent patients had a positive SARS-CoV-2 result on nasal swab PCR, and of these patients, several had mild disease and one had severe disease. Control cultures used a CEFX viral epitope pool as positive control, an HIV-1 Nef peptide pool as negative control, or no peptide. Overlapping spike peptide pools from SARS-CoV-2 and from the common cold coronaviruses HCoV-NL63, HCoV-OC43 and HCoV-229E were used as culture stimuli. Post-vaccine blood samples were taken a median of around 77 days after the second vaccine dose, with a range of 14 to 241 days. In the convalescent cohort there were six males and four females, among whom were two Hispanic individuals, seven Caucasians, two Asians and one multiracial person. Participants received two doses of either the Pfizer-BioNTech BNT162b2 vaccine (n=8) or the Moderna mRNA-1273 vaccine (n=2). Post-COVID blood samples from convalescent patients were collected a median of roughly 100 days after diagnosis, with a range of roughly 35 to 180 days. In 10 COVID-19 convalescent patients and 4 infection-naive healthy vaccine recipients, the spike-specific CD4+ TCR repertoire before mRNA vaccination was compared with the repertoire after mRNA vaccination. Results and caveats for the whole study, not just this receptor: Nearly all vaccine-specific clones in convalescent patients (304 of 307) were mono-reactive for SARS-CoV-2 spike rather than cross-reactive with common cold coronaviruses. Among the post-vaccine SARS-CoV-2-reactive clones in convalescent patients, a median approximately 86% showed up only after vaccination, which suggests vaccine-specific priming. Relatively few convalescent patients were included in the study, and early timepoints after natural infection were not analyzed. An increase in the median number of SARS-CoV-2-reactive clonotypes from roughly 20 after infection to 38 after vaccination was observed, but the change was not found to be significant.

For this clonotype: This clone's antigen is unknown. Base qualities are missing; no much larger clone stands one base away.

Looking up the germline V gene yields CDR1 SGHVS and CDR2 FNYEAQ. The junction shows trimming of 1 base on V and 7 bases on J, plus 11 bases between the germline ends. The CDR3 spans 15 residues, from the cysteine through the phenylalanine. Just the 45-base CDR3 DNA is kept, in frame starting at base 1. Per the publication, the treatment or condition label means: approximately nine-day PBMC culture with coronavirus spike peptide pools or control peptides (ViraFEST assay). The ViraFEST assay, used in the study, expanded antigen-specific T cells with peptide pools and then identified the expanded clonotypes through TCR sequencing. The positive SARS-CoV-2 PCR tests of the convalescent patients were dated from March to December 2020, before the Alpha, Beta and Delta variants emerged in the United States. PBMCs were cultured at around 2 million per well in IMDM supplemented with 5% human AB serum and 8 to 10 IU/ml IL-2, with 9.5 to 10 ug/ml peptide pools added. On days 3 and 7, half of the culture medium was replaced with fresh IL-2-containing medium. After around 11 days of culture, CD4+ T cells were isolated by negative selection using the EasySep CD4+ T cell isolation kit. Ficoll-Paque Plus gradient centrifugation was used to isolate PBMCs from whole blood, and the isolated PBMCs were then either used fresh or cryopreserved at -140C. Culture conditions were generally each tested in triplicate wells.

The library was obtained by PCR. At the Johns Hopkins FTIC core, DNA from the cultured CD4+ T cells underwent TCR sequencing with the Oncomine TCR Beta short-read assay. Genomic DNA was extracted from the cultured CD4+ T cells with the QIAamp micro DNA kit. Oncomine TCR Beta libraries from cultured CD4+ T cells were pooled using unique dual indexes and sequenced on an Illumina iSeq 100. On the study's bioinformatics: Non-productive sequences were removed, and CDR3s not starting with C, not ending with F or W, or shorter than 7 amino acids were discarded. The MANAFEST web application identified antigen-specific clonotypes by comparing peptide-stimulated wells against reference wells and other culture wells. To be called positive, a clone needed an FDR below 0.05, an odds ratio above 5, and a productive frequency above 0.1% in at least two of three replicate wells. A clonotype counted as cross-reactive if it showed significant expansion both in the SARS-CoV-2 spike wells and in at least one common cold coronavirus spike condition. CDR3 homology was assessed with Levenshtein distances (stringdist) and unrooted phylogenetic trees (ape) in R version 3.6.1. In-frame beta chains were kept once TCRdb had trimmed the public reads at Q25 with fastp and called clones with MiXCR. Each entry is one CDR3 protein sequence, shown with its most common DNA and genes. The V and J calls here are based on TCRdb, not the publication. For this sample the table gives some 13,000 distinct CDR3 sequences, of which roughly 70% were detected only once. The ten largest clones take up about a third of the sample.

The sequence derives from a human donor who had recovered from COVID-19. Sequencing used CD4+ T cells from blood, cultured in vitro. The sequence joins TRBV7-6 to TRBJ1-6, with the D gene too uncertain to name. The bases are TGTGCCAGCAGCTTAGTTCGGATTGGGAATTCACCCCTCCACTTT. The encoded protein is CASSLVRIGNSPLHF.